Each of the 15 T cell receptor beta chains below was sequenced from the same sample in a study of blood T cell repertoires in COVID-19. The method was immunoSEQ multiplex PCR; TCRdb's version includes in-frame clones alone and lacks a portion of them. The data hold about 220,000 clones, with about 86% observed a single time. The material sequenced was PBMCs or T cells enriched from blood (not recorded which). The receptors come from a woman in her fifties or sixties with acute COVID-19.

This rearrangement joins TRBV6-5 to TRBJ2-1; TRBD2 matches at 7 bases. This CDR3 comprises 11 residues. Germline V gene sequence: CDR1 MNHEY, CDR2 SVGAGI. J was trimmed by 10 bases and V by 6 bases; bases with no gene match: 3. The CDR3: CASSHGGEQFF. The CDR3 DNA reads TGTGCCAGCAGCCACGGGGGGGAGCAGTTCTTC.

This rearrangement joins TRBV30 to TRBJ2-3; the match to TRBD1 covers 8 bases. J was trimmed by 8 bases and V by 0 bases; bases with no gene match: 7. CDR3 length: 14 amino acids. Germline V CDR1 and CDR2: GTSNPN, SVGIG (reference sequence). The CDR3 coding sequence is TGTGCCTGGAGTGTTACAGGGGGAAATCCTACGCAGTATTTT. This translates into CAWSVTGGNPTQYF.

The chain carries TRBV28 and TRBJ2-3; 7 bases fit TRBD1. Germline assignment: CDR1 MDHEN and CDR2 SYDVKM. With 5 bases clipped from V and 7 bases from J, the junction kept 15 bases outside the gene matches. The length of the CDR3 is 16 residues. CDR3: CASSPLLGQMRNTQYF. CDR3 DNA: TGTGCCAGCAGTCCACTACTGGGACAGATGAGGAATACGCAGTATTTT.

This sequence joins TRBV6-5 and TRBJ1-2; a possible D gene is TRBD1 (6 bases). The CDR3 has 16 amino acids. Germline values: CDR1 MNHEY, CDR2 SVGAGI. V lost 3 bases to trimming and J lost 4 bases, with 18 bases between them. CDR3 sequence (DNA): TGTGCCAGCAGTTATTCATGGAGTGGCAGGGGCTATGGCTACACCTTC. Its translation: CASSYSWSGRGYGYTF.

This rearrangement joins TRBV27 to TRBJ2-6, with D perhaps TRBD2 (6 bases). The CDR3 totals 17 residues. In germline, CDR1 is MNHEY, CDR2 SMNVEV (reference sequence). V gave up 10 bases and J gave up 1 base, with 20 bases separating them. CDR3 in amino acids: CATFGGRIRSGANVLTF. The DNA for the CDR3 is TGTGCCACCTTCGGAGGGCGCATTCGGTCTGGGGCCAACGTCCTGACTTTC.

This rearrangement joins TRBV19 to TRBJ2-5; 12 bases align to TRBD2. Unmatched junction bases numbered 7, after V lost 1 base and J lost 4 bases. CDR3 length: 17 amino acids. Germline V lookup: CDR1 LNHDA, CDR2 SQIVND (reference sequence). This chain's CDR3 is CASSIVRLAGAGETQYF. The DNA of the CDR3 is TGTGCCAGTAGTATAGTGCGACTAGCGGGAGCAGGAGAGACCCAGTACTTC.

This clone was seen once. The CDR3 spells CSVAGQGGGSNQPQHF. CDR3 DNA: TGCAGCGTTGCTGGACAGGGGGGGGGCAGCAATCAGCCCCAGCATTTT. This sequence joins TRBV29-1 and TRBJ1-5; 10 nucleotides line up with TRBD1. CDR1 and CDR2 from the germline V gene are SQVTM and ANQGSEA. The CDR3 spans 16 residues. Trimming took 4 bases from V and 1 from J; bases not matched to a gene: 7.

V is TRBV2 and J is TRBJ2-1, with a tentative D call TRBD2 (6 bases). This CDR3 is 14 amino acids long. CDR1 is SNHLY and CDR2 is FYNNEI in the germline V gene. Trimming left V 6 bases short and J 4 bases short, with 13 bases between. The CDR3 reads CASRKGTQYNEQFF. In DNA, the CDR3 is TGTGCCAGCAGAAAGGGGACTCAATACAATGAGCAGTTCTTC. The full variable domain, its missing parts supplied by reference TRBV2 and TRBJ2-1, is EPEVTQTPSHQVTQMGQEVILRCVPISNHLYFYWYRQILGQKVEFLVSFYNNEISEKSEIFDDQFSVERPDGSNFTLKIRSTKLEDSAMYFCASRKGTQYNEQFFGPGTRLTVL.

V is TRBV27 and J is TRBJ2-1; D ambiguous. The V gene's germline CDR1 is MNHEY and CDR2 SMNVEV (reference sequence). The CDR3 covers 15 residues. With 5 bases removed from V and 0 bases from J, the gap between germline ends came to 11 bases. CDR3 in amino acids: CASSVRSTSYNEQFF. As DNA, the CDR3 is TGTGCCAGCAGTGTTAGAAGTACCTCCTACAATGAGCAGTTCTTC.

V gene TRBV19 combines with J gene TRBJ2-3, with 10 bases fitting TRBD1. The CDR3 loop spans 18 amino acids. Germline V gene data show CDR1 as LNHDA and CDR2 as SQIVND (reference sequence). Trimming at V came to 0 bases and at J to 2 bases, leaving 8 bases not matched to a gene. CDR3 nucleotides: TGTGCCAGTAGTATAGATAAATGGGACAGGGGCACCACAGATACGCAGTATTTT. This sequence encodes CASSIDKWDRGTTDTQYF.

V gene TRBV2 combines with J gene TRBJ2-4; TRBD1 is a possible D gene (6 bases). This CDR3 contains 18 residues. CDR1 is SNHLY, CDR2 FYNNEI, per germline. The V end lost 3 bases, the J end lost 7 bases, and 25 bases lay between the germline ends. The CDR3 loop reads CASSEGQGRGEKGNIQYF. As DNA, the CDR3 is TGTGCCAGCAGTGAGGGGCAGGGCAGGGGAGAGAAGGGGAACATTCAGTACTTC.

This clone came up many times. The chain carries TRBV20-1 and TRBJ2-7, with D possibly matching TRBD1 (5 bases). CDR1 is DFQATT and CDR2 is SNEGSKA in the germline V gene (reference sequence). There are 12 residues in the CDR3. Trimming removed 3 bases from V and 5 bases from J, with 11 bases in between. The CDR3 loop is CSASPQGHEQYF. The CDR3 DNA sequence: TGCAGTGCTAGTCCTCAGGGTCACGAGCAGTACTTC.

The CDR3, as DNA: TGTGCCAGCAGCCAAGAAGGGGGGGCTAGGAGCACTGAAGCTTTCTTT. Residues: CASSQEGGARSTEAFF. This chain uses TRBV3-1 (or the pseudogene TRBV3-2) with TRBJ1-1; D may be TRBD1 (6 bases). CDR1 and CDR2 from the germline V gene are LGHDT and YNNKEL (reference sequence). V was clipped by 0 bases and J by 4 bases, with 15 bases between them. The CDR3 is 16 residues long.

CDR3 coding DNA: TGTGCCAGCCGAACCCAGGGGAACAATCAGCCCCAGCATTTT. Translation: CASRTQGNNQPQHF. This chain joins TRBV18 and TRBJ1-5, with a possible D match to TRBD1 (6 bases). Germline CDR1 is KGHSH and CDR2 is LQKENI. This CDR3 contains 14 residues. V lost 8 bases, J lost 3 bases, and 14 bases lay in between.

J is TRBJ2-7 and V is TRBV28; no definite D call. V lost 2 bases, J lost 0 bases, and 8 bases lay in between. The CDR3 covers 14 residues. In germline, CDR1 is MDHEN, CDR2 SYDVKM. Written as DNA, the CDR3 is TGTGCCAGCAGTTTACCGCTGAGCTCCTACGAGCAGTACTTC. This encodes CASSLPLSSYEQYF.